Each of the 29 T cell receptor beta chains below was sequenced from the same sample in a study of blood T cell repertoires in COVID-19. The assay was immunoSEQ multiplex PCR, and TCRdb's table has in-frame clones only and misses some. The sample has 250,000 to 300,000 clones, approximately 91% seen once. Material: peripheral blood. The receptors were sampled from a woman aged 55-69 years with acute or convalescent COVID-19.

This chain joins TRBV5-1 and TRBJ1-5, with D possibly matching TRBD1 (5 bases). The CDR3 has 15 amino acids. Germline V gene lookup returns CDR1 SGHRS and CDR2 YFSETQ. The V end was cut by 1 base, the J end by 0 bases, with 8 bases between. CDR3 sequence (DNA): TGCGCCAGCAGCTTGTGGGGGGATAGCAATCAGCCCCAGCATTTT. Residues: CASSLWGDSNQPQHF.

This chain links TRBV11-2 with TRBJ2-1, with 7 bases aligning to TRBD1. Trimming took 5 bases from V and 3 from J; bases not matched to a gene: 13. This CDR3 has 17 amino acids. CDR1 is SGHAT, CDR2 FQNNGV, per germline. The CDR3 nucleotides are TGTGCCAGCAGCGAACGAAGAAGGGGGCTCTACTACAATGAGCAGTTCTTC. This codes for CASSERRRGLYYNEQFF.

The chain has TRBV7-2 and TRBJ2-7, with TRBD1 as a possible D gene (6 bases). Trimming cost V 2 bases and J 0 bases, with 11 bases left between them. From germline, CDR1 is SGHTA and CDR2 FQGNSA. The CDR3 has 15 amino acids. This CDR3 reads CASSLSDRNSYEQYF. DNA of the CDR3: TGTGCCAGCAGCTTAAGTGACAGGAACTCCTACGAGCAGTACTTC.

CDR3 protein: CASSPDSGRETQYF. The CDR3 DNA follows: TGTGCCAGCAGCCCCGACTCGGGTCGAGAGACCCAGTACTTC. The chain combines TRBV3-1 (or the pseudogene TRBV3-2) with TRBJ2-5, with unresolved D. With 4 bases removed from V and 4 bases from J, the gap between germline ends came to 13 bases. Looked up from germline, CDR1 is LGHDT and CDR2 is YNNKEL (reference sequence). This CDR3 is built from 14 residues.

The rearrangement joins TRBV6-4 to TRBJ1-1, with a tentative D call TRBD1 (5 bases). Trimming shortened V by 0 bases and J by 3 bases, and 11 bases separated the two germline ends. There are 15 residues in the CDR3. Germline lookup yields CDR1 MRHNA and CDR2 SNTAGT. The DNA of the CDR3 is TGTGCCAGCAGTGACTCGAGCGAGACAGACACTGAAGCTTTCTTT. It specifies CASSDSSETDTEAFF.

The chain employs TRBV30 and TRBJ2-3, with 7 bases identical to TRBD2. V shed 5 bases and J 4 bases; nucleotides not matched to a gene: 12. The CDR3 loop spans 15 amino acids. Germline V gene sequence: CDR1 GTSNPN, CDR2 SVGIG (reference sequence). The CDR3 sequence: CAWGSGVLLADTQYF. DNA for the CDR3: TGTGCCTGGGGGAGCGGGGTCCTGTTGGCAGATACGCAGTATTTT.

Remarks on this clone: This same CDR3 is encoded by further DNA sequences in the sample. The genes are TRBV7-2 and TRBJ2-7; the D is unclear. The CDR3 runs 12 residues. The germline V gene has CDR1 SGHTA and CDR2 FQGNSA. Trimming took off 5 bases at V and 0 bases at J, with 5 bases between the two ends. CDR3 residues: CASSLSSYEQYF. CDR3 sequence (DNA): TGTGCCAGCAGCCTAAGCTCCTACGAGCAGTACTTC.

The chain is built from TRBV9 and TRBJ2-2; TRBD2 aligns across 7 bases. This CDR3 spans 15 amino acids. CDR1 SGDLS and CDR2 YYNGEE come from the germline V gene. J lost 4 bases, V lost 3 bases, and 6 bases had no gene match. In DNA, the CDR3 is TGTGCCAGCAGCGCACGACTAGCCTTCACCGGGGAGCTGTTTTTT. Encoded protein: CASSARLAFTGELFF.

This chain connects TRBV27 to TRBJ1-5; D uncertain. This CDR3 has 19 amino acids. Trimming removed 3 bases from V and 0 bases from J, with 21 bases in between. From germline, CDR1 is MNHEY and CDR2 SMNVEV (reference sequence). In DNA, the CDR3 is TGTGCCAGCAGTTTGACCAGTCAGGCCTTTGGATATAGCAATCAGCCCCAGCATTTT. It is translated as CASSLTSQAFGYSNQPQHF.

V gene TRBV27 combines with J gene TRBJ1-2; D gene ambiguous. The germline V gene encodes CDR1 MNHEY and CDR2 SMNVEV (reference sequence). Trimming removed 6 bases at V and 4 bases at J, with 12 bases between. This CDR3 has 13 amino acids. CDR3 amino acids: CASSQREGYGYTF. In DNA, the CDR3 is TGTGCCAGCAGCCAGCGGGAAGGCTATGGCTACACCTTC.

The CDR3 bases are TGCGCCAGCAGCCAAGATCTTACAGGGGACTATGGCTACACCTTC. This translates into CASSQDLTGDYGYTF. V is TRBV4-3 and J is TRBJ1-2, with 7 positions matching TRBD1. Looked up from germline, CDR1 is LGHNA and CDR2 is YSLEER. The junction had 4 bases not matched to a gene; V was cut back by 0 bases and J by 3 bases. This CDR3 contains 15 residues.

The chain employs TRBV2 and TRBJ1-5; 10 bases are shared with TRBD1. With V trimmed by 6 bases and J by 6 bases, 11 bases remained unmatched. CDR3 size: 16 residues. The germline CDR1 and CDR2 sequences are SNHLY and FYNNEI. The CDR3 reads CASSPGPGQGTQPQHF. Here the CDR3 DNA reads TGTGCCAGCAGCCCGGGACCGGGACAGGGGACTCAGCCCCAGCATTTT.

The chain recombines TRBV6-6 with TRBJ1-1; perhaps TRBD1 as D (5 bases). The germline V gene encodes CDR1 MNHNY and CDR2 SVGAGI (reference sequence). Between the trimmed V and J ends, which lost 6 bases and 4 bases, there was a span of 15 bases. The CDR3 totals 14 residues. CDR3 residues: CASRLDSQTTEAFF. The CDR3 DNA is TGTGCCAGCAGACTTGACAGTCAGACCACTGAAGCTTTCTTT.

This sequence joins TRBV7-2 and TRBJ2-7; a weak D match, TRBD2 (5 bases). The CDR3 is 13 residues long. V was trimmed by 4 bases and J by 7 bases, leaving 14 bases between them. In germline, CDR1 is SGHTA, CDR2 FQGNSA. Here the CDR3 DNA reads TGTGCCAGCAGCTCCCCGGGATTGGGTGAGCAGTACTTC. This gives the protein CASSSPGLGEQYF.

The V gene is TRBV5-5, the J gene TRBJ1-4; TRBD1 matches at 10 bases. This CDR3 is 14 amino acids long. The germline V gene has CDR1 SGHKS and CDR2 YYEKEE (reference sequence). V lost 4 bases and J lost 6; bases outside the gene matches: 3. CDR3 sequence (DNA): TGTGCCAGCAGCAAGGGACAGGGGTATGAAAAACTGTTTTTT. This sequence encodes CASSKGQGYEKLFF.

The chain is built from TRBV30 and TRBJ1-2; D gene unclear. Looked up from germline, CDR1 is GTSNPN and CDR2 is SVGIG (reference sequence). The ends were cut back, 1 base at V and 1 base at J, with 7 bases in the middle. The length of the CDR3 is 13 residues. CDR3 region: CAWSAQDNYGYTF. In DNA form, the CDR3 reads TGTGCCTGGAGTGCCCAGGATAACTATGGCTACACCTTC.

The chain recombines TRBV15 with TRBJ2-2, with 9 bases matching TRBD2. From germline, CDR1 is LNHNV and CDR2 YYDKDF (reference sequence). The V and J ends lost 1 base and 0 bases, in that order; junction bases with no gene match: 6. The CDR3 has 18 amino acids. CDR3 DNA sequence: TGTGCCACCAGCAGAGCAGTCCTAGCGGGACCGAACACCGGGGAGCTGTTTTTT. It encodes CATSRAVLAGPNTGELFF.

This clone occurred a few times. This sequence joins TRBV6-1 and TRBJ1-3; D unclear. Trimming took off 2 bases at V and 2 bases at J, with 7 bases between the two ends. Germline CDR1 is MNHNS and CDR2 is SASEGT. The CDR3 extends over 14 amino acids. CDR3 protein: CASSETSAGNTIYF. DNA for the CDR3: TGTGCCAGCAGTGAAACCTCGGCTGGAAACACCATATATTTT.

This sequence joins TRBV6-5 and TRBJ1-1; TRBD1 is a possible D gene (6 bases). Trimming stripped 0 bases from V and 6 bases from J, with 17 bases between. Germline assignment: CDR1 MNHEY and CDR2 SVGAGI. The CDR3 is made up of 16 amino acids. CDR3 amino acids: CASSYSTLGAPPEAFF. DNA of the CDR3: TGTGCCAGCAGTTACTCGACGCTGGGGGCTCCGCCTGAAGCTTTCTTT.

As regards this clone: One junction end does not reproduce the germline sequence, and a read error may be involved. The chain couples TRBV9 to TRBJ2-3, with D perhaps TRBD2 (6 bases). Looked up from germline, CDR1 is SGDLS and CDR2 is YYNGEE. CDR3 length: 13 amino acids. CDR3 DNA sequence: TGTGCCAGCAGCGCAACTAGCAAAGATACGCAGTATTTT. Protein: CASSATSKDTQYF.

The rearrangement uses TRBV7-8 and TRBJ1-5; D remains unclear. The germline V gene has CDR1 SGHVS and CDR2 FQNEAQ. Trimming shortened V by 5 bases and J by 2 bases, and 7 bases separated the two germline ends. The CDR3 consists of 13 residues. The CDR3 reads CASSHSGNQPQHF. CDR3 in DNA: TGTGCCAGCAGCCACAGTGGCAATCAGCCCCAGCATTTT.

This chain uses TRBV5-8 with TRBJ2-7; maybe TRBD1 (6 bases). This CDR3 has 14 residues. Germline V gives CDR1 SGHTS, CDR2 YDEGEE. The V gene lost 2 bases and the J gene lost 2 bases, with 11 bases spanning the gap. Here the CDR3 DNA reads TGTGCCAGCAGCTTAGAGGACAGCGCCTACGAGCAGTACTTC. Its protein is CASSLEDSAYEQYF.

The chain has TRBV7-9 and TRBJ1-6; TRBD1 aligns across 7 bases. CDR3 size: 15 residues. From germline, CDR1 is SEHNR and CDR2 FQNEAQ (reference sequence). V lost 2 bases, J lost 7 bases, and 5 bases stayed unmatched. The CDR3 sequence: CASSLPGQTNSPLHF. CDR3 nucleotide sequence: TGTGCCAGCAGCTTACCGGGACAGACGAATTCACCCCTCCACTTT.

This clone was seen once. The chain links TRBV7-2 to TRBJ1-3, with 7 bases aligning to TRBD1. The CDR3 has 15 amino acids. V was clipped by 1 base and J by 10 bases; unmatched bases: 10. Germline CDR1 and CDR2: SGHTA and FQGNSA. The CDR3 sequence: CASSLVPETGITIYF. In DNA, the CDR3 is TGTGCCAGCAGCTTAGTCCCCGAGACAGGGATAACCATATATTTT.

This chain joins TRBV28 and TRBJ1-3; no firm D call. V lost 3 bases and J lost 0, with 15 bases in between. Looked up from germline, CDR1 is MDHEN and CDR2 is SYDVKM. This CDR3 contains 17 residues. Here the CDR3 reads CASSLTGGGASGNTIYF. For the CDR3, the DNA is TGTGCCAGCAGTTTGACGGGCGGAGGAGCCTCTGGAAACACCATATATTTT.

The J gene is TRBJ2-7, the V gene TRBV11-2; TRBD1 might be the D (5 bases). V dropped 4 bases and J dropped 0 bases, with 13 bases sitting between them. Per germline, CDR1 SGHAT and CDR2 FQNNGV. The CDR3 runs to 15 residues. CDR3 in amino acids: CASSSLQEISYEQYF. DNA of the CDR3: TGTGCCAGCAGCTCCTTACAGGAGATCTCCTACGAGCAGTACTTC.

A note on this clone: An end of the junction differs from the germline gene, which may be a read error. The chain has TRBV25-1 and TRBJ2-7; TRBD2 matches 7 bases. This CDR3 region has 10 residues. Per germline, CDR1 MGHDK and CDR2 SYGVNS. The CDR3 DNA is TGTGCCAGCGGCGGGAGACCGCGTCAATTC. This encodes CASGGRPRQF.

The genes are TRBV7-3 and TRBJ2-3, with TRBD2 matching 7 bases. J gave up 4 bases and V 2 bases, and 9 bases lay outside the gene matches. The CDR3 has 16 amino acids. CDR1 SGHTA and CDR2 FQGTGA come from the germline V gene. The CDR3 DNA reads TGTGCCAGCAGCTTACTAGCGGCTAAGACGCCAGATACGCAGTATTTT. It yields the protein CASSLLAAKTPDTQYF.

A note on this clone: Distinct nucleotide sequences in the sample also encode this CDR3. This chain links TRBV6-2 or TRBV6-3 with TRBJ2-2; no clear D gene. V was trimmed by 6 bases and J by 1 base, leaving 21 bases between them. This CDR3 has 18 amino acids. Per the germline V gene, CDR1 is MNHEY and CDR2 is SVGEGT. In DNA, the CDR3 is TGTGCCAGCAGCCCCAAGACTCCTAGTTCCTGGAACACCGGGGAGCTGTTTTTT. It encodes CASSPKTPSSWNTGELFF.